This TCR beta chain was documented in a study of shared clonotypes between healthy human individuals. Deletions cut 5 bases from V and 7 bases from J, with 21 bases between. CDR1 and CDR2 from the germline V gene are WSHSY and SAAADI. This CDR3 spans 15 amino acids. The study, taken as a whole, reports: The generation probabilities recorded for non-shared clonotypes fell below those of clonotypes shared by all four donors.

Profiled with immunoSEQ multiplex PCR; TCRdb holds only in-frame clones, not every one. The table has about 710,000 clones, less than 80% seen once. This clone has more than one count but fewer than ten. What it binds is unknown. This TCR was sampled from a woman in her twenties or thirties in good health. Sequencing was carried out using memory CD4+ T cells sorted from blood. Subset given: CD45RA-negative fraction. V gene TRBV10-2 combines with J gene TRBJ2-7; the D gene is possibly TRBD1 (5 bases). CDR3 in DNA: TGCGCCAGCAGTCGAAGCGCTCAGGGAAAGAGTGAGCAGTACTTC. Translating gives CASSRSAQGKSEQYF.